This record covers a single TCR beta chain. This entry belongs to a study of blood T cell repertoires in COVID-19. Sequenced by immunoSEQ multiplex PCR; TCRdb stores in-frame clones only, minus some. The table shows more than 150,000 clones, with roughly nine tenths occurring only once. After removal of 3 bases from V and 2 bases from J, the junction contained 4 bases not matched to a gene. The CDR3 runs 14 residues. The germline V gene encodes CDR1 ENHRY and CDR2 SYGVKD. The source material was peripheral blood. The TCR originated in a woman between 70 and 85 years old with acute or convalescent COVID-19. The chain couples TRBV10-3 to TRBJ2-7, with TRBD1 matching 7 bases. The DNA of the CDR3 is TGTGCCATCAGTGATCTAGACAGGGCCTACGAGCAGTACTTC. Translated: CAISDLDRAYEQYF.